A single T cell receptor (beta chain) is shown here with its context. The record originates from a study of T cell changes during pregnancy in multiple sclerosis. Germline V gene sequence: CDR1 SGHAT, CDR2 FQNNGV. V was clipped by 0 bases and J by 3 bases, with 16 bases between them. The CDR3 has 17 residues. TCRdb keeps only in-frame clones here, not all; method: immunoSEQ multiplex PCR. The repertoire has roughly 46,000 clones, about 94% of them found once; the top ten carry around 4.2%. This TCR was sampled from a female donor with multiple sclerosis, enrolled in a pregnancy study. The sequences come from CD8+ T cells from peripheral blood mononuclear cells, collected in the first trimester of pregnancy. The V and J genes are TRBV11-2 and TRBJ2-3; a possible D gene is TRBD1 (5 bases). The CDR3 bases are TGTGCCAGCAGCTTAGATATCTCCCTGGGGCCTACAGATACGCAGTATTTT. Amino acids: CASSLDISLGPTDTQYF.